These T cell receptor beta chains were read from a single sample in a study of PD-1 blockade in classical Hodgkin lymphoma. The table came from immunoSEQ multiplex PCR; TCRdb's copy has only in-frame clones and leaves some out. The data show nearly 50,000 clones, around 74% seen once. The sample consisted of peripheral blood mononuclear cells (PBMCs), taken before the fourth cycle of nivolumab. These receptors all come from a human donor with classical Hodgkin lymphoma. Each CDR3 is given with its conserved first and last residue. D genes are given only for firm matches. Clone sizes are given selectively: once, few, many, or a class where the clone is expanded.

TRBV6-7,large,TRBJ1-1,TRBD1,CASSYSQGARVNTEAFF,TGTGCCAGCAGTTACTCTCAGGGGGCTCGTGTGAACACTGAAGCTTTCTTT
TRBV2,NA,TRBJ2-1,TRBD2,CASSGLAGSYNEQFF,TGTGCCAGCAGTGGCCTAGCGGGCTCCTACAATGAGCAGTTCTTC
TRBV12-5,large,TRBJ1-5,NA,CASGSTQAGDQPQHF,TGTGCTAGTGGTAGCACCCAGGCCGGTGATCAGCCCCAGCATTTT
TRBV19,NA,TRBJ2-1,NA,CASSPPGIIPYNEQFF,TGTGCCAGTAGTCCGCCGGGGATCATCCCTTACAATGAGCAGTTCTTC
TRBV4-1,NA,TRBJ1-1,NA,CASSHGTLGTEAFF,TGCGCCAGCAGCCATGGGACCTTGGGGACTGAAGCTTTCTTT
TRBV5-1,NA,TRBJ2-4,NA,CASSLGRGAKNIQYF,TGCGCCAGCAGCTTGGGGCGAGGAGCCAAAAACATTCAGTACTTC
TRBV14,NA,TRBJ2-4,NA,CASSQGGIELAKNIQYF,TGTGCCAGCAGCCAAGGCGGAATCGAGCTAGCCAAAAACATTCAGTACTTC
TRBV7-8,NA,TRBJ1-2,NA,CASSLGVGTNGYTF,TGTGCCAGCAGCTTAGGGGTAGGGACAAATGGCTACACCTTC
TRBV6-5,NA,TRBJ2-3,NA,CASSYDTTDTQYF,TGTGCCAGCAGTTACGACACCACAGATACGCAGTATTTT
TRBV19,few,TRBJ1-2,NA,CASSNLREWENYGYTF,TGTGCCAGTAGTAATTTGAGGGAATGGGAGAACTATGGCTACACCTTC
TRBV19,NA,TRBJ1-1,NA,CASSTRDAMNTEAFF,TGTGCCAGTAGTACCCGGGACGCCATGAACACTGAAGCTTTCTTT
TRBV4-1,NA,TRBJ2-7,NA,CASSVPYEQYF,TGCGCCAGCAGCGTGCCCTACGAGCAGTACTTC
TRBV11-2,NA,TRBJ2-2,TRBD2,CASSLVAGSNTGELFF,TGTGCCAGCAGCTTAGTAGCGGGGAGCAACACCGGGGAGCTGTTTTTT
TRBV19,NA,TRBJ2-5,TRBD1,CASSRSGQPARTQYF,TGTGCCAGTAGTAGGTCGGGACAGCCGGCGAGGACCCAGTACTTC
TRBV19,NA,TRBJ1-1,NA,CASSSRGNTEAFF,TGTGCCAGTAGTTCCAGGGGTAATACTGAAGCTTTCTTT
TRBV13,NA,TRBJ1-5,NA,CASSLGRDQPQHF,TGTGCCAGCAGCTTGGGCAGGGACCAGCCCCAGCATTTT
TRBV15,NA,TRBJ1-1,NA,CATSRPTGTEAFF,TGTGCCACCAGCAGGCCCACAGGGACTGAAGCTTTCTTT